The 25 T cell receptor beta chains given below trace back to one sample, sequenced in a study of cytomegalovirus exposure and HLA in healthy donors (TCRdb year 2017). The library was generated by the immunoSEQ multiplex PCR assay. A mixture of 60 forward primers for TCR Vbeta segments and 13 reverse primers for TCR Jbeta segments was used in the multiplex PCR. The table was pulled from immuneACCESS by TCRdb, which kept in-frame rearrangements only. Such tables lose some clones; where checked, under half of the loss comes from unresolved V genes, and the rest has no known cause. The sample yields more than 150,000 clones; 80% were counted once. The leading ten clones occupy 1% of the sample. Input material: PBMCs. Receptor source: a woman aged 50 to 65 in good health and CMV-seropositive.

This clone was recorded once. The chain joins TRBV19 to TRBJ2-7; 10 nucleotides line up with TRBD2. The CDR3 has 15 amino acids. Trimming took 6 bases from V and 2 from J; bases not matched to a gene: 7. In germline, CDR1 is LNHDA, CDR2 SQIVND (reference sequence). CDR3 region: CASRWRTSGTYEQYF. The CDR3 nucleotides read TGTGCCAGTAGATGGCGGACTAGCGGAACCTACGAGCAGTACTTC.

The DNA of the CDR3 is TGTGCCAGCAGTGGGGACAGGGGGAACTATGGCTACACCTTC. Its translation: CASSGDRGNYGYTF. The rearrangement links TRBV28 to TRBJ1-2; 11 bases are shared with TRBD1. Per germline, CDR1 MDHEN and CDR2 SYDVKM. The J segment lost 2 bases and the V segment lost 5 bases, leaving 1 base of the junction unmatched. CDR3 size: 14 residues.

This sequence joins TRBV7-9 and TRBJ2-2, with TRBD1 matching 7 bases. Germline loops: CDR1 SEHNR, CDR2 FQNEAQ (reference sequence). J gave up 2 bases and V 3 bases, and 12 bases lay outside the gene matches. There are 18 residues in the CDR3. CDR3 DNA sequence: TGTGCCAGCAGCTTGAGAGCAGGGGGTAGACATAACACCGGGGAGCTGTTTTTT. As protein: CASSLRAGGRHNTGELFF.

This clone has only a few counts. The junction departs from the called germline gene at one end, perhaps through a read error. Other DNA sequences within the sample encode an identical CDR3. The chain couples TRBV7-9 to TRBJ1-1; D is unclear. The CDR3 is 13 residues long. CDR1 SEHNR and CDR2 FQNEAQ come from the germline V gene (reference sequence). CDR3 coding DNA: TGCGCCAGCGCCCCCTCCAGGAACACTGAAGCTTTCTTT. This codes for CASAPSRNTEAFF.

This chain joins TRBV7-2 and TRBJ2-3; 12 bases map to TRBD2. This CDR3 has 16 residues. J gave up 4 bases and V 5 bases, and 7 bases lay outside the gene matches. CDR1 SGHTA and CDR2 FQGNSA come from the germline V gene. CDR3 in amino acids: CASSLLAGGAADTQYF. The CDR3 DNA is TGTGCCAGCAGCCTCCTAGCGGGGGGGGCAGCAGATACGCAGTATTTT.

The genes are TRBV23-1 and TRBJ1-2; 8 bases agree with TRBD1. TRBV23-1 has ORF status, its function being uncertain. The CDR3 length is 17 residues. With 4 bases clipped from V and 8 bases from J, the junction kept 18 bases outside the gene matches. CDR3 amino acids: CASSLFRTGKASGGYTF. The CDR3 coding sequence is TGCGCCAGCAGTCTCTTTAGGACAGGGAAGGCAAGTGGAGGCTACACCTTC.

This clone turned up a few times. V is TRBV21-1 and J is TRBJ2-5; TRBD2 was called by the table and not checked on the DNA. TRBV21-1 is described as a pseudogene. CDR3 size: 16 residues. The CDR3 bases are TGTGCCAGCAGCCTTCCCGGGACTCGGGTCGTGGAGACCCAGTACTTC. Amino acid sequence: CASSLPGTRVVETQYF.

The chain employs TRBV14 and TRBJ2-2, with a possible D match to TRBD2 (5 bases). This CDR3 has 17 residues. Trimming removed 4 bases at V and 4 bases at J, with 19 bases between. Germline V CDR1 and CDR2: SGHDN, FVKESK. The DNA for the CDR3 is TGTGCCAGCAGCCGCCTGCCCAGAGGGCCGGGCACCGGGGAGCTGTTTTTT. This encodes CASSRLPRGPGTGELFF.

The V call is TRBV7-2, the J call TRBJ2-3; 7 positions agree with TRBD1. The germline CDR1 and CDR2 sequences are SGHTA and FQGNSA. The CDR3 is made up of 16 amino acids. Trimming took 2 bases from V and 1 from J; bases not matched to a gene: 6. The chain's CDR3 is CASSLTRGMGTDTQYF. The CDR3 region has the DNA TGTGCCAGCAGCTTAACCAGGGGGATGGGCACAGATACGCAGTATTTT.

CDR3 residues: CASRLTSGGPFNEQFF. The DNA of the CDR3 is TGTGCCAGCAGGTTAACTAGCGGGGGCCCCTTCAATGAGCAGTTCTTC. The genes are TRBV5-6 and TRBJ2-1; 11 bases align to TRBD2. The germline CDR1 and CDR2 sequences are SGHDT and YYEEEE. This CDR3 has 16 amino acids. V lost 5 bases, J lost 6 bases, and 10 bases stayed unmatched. Variable domain in full (rest from reference TRBV5-6 and TRBJ2-1): DAGVTQSPTHLIKTRGQQVTLRCSPKSGHDTVSWYQQALGQGPQFIFQYYEEEERQRGNFPDRFSGHQFPNYSSELNVNALLLGDSALYLCASRLTSGGPFNEQFFGPGTRLTVL.

J is TRBJ1-1 and V is TRBV7-3; 9 bases align to TRBD1. The CDR3 covers 15 residues. Germline-derived CDR1 and CDR2 are SGHTA and FQGTGA. Trimming took 5 bases from V and 5 from J; bases not matched to a gene: 9. DNA for the CDR3: TGTGCCAGCAGCCGACAGGGACAGGGAAGAACTGAAGCTTTCTTT. It yields the protein CASSRQGQGRTEAFF.

The genes are TRBV9 and TRBJ1-1; D gene ambiguous. V dropped 0 bases and J dropped 8 bases, with 11 bases sitting between them. Germline lookup yields CDR1 SGDLS and CDR2 YYNGEE. The CDR3 length is 13 residues. The CDR3 here is CASSVATKKEAFF. CDR3 nucleotide sequence: TGTGCCAGCAGCGTAGCAACTAAAAAAGAAGCTTTCTTT.

On this clone itself: This CDR3 is missing its conserved last phenylalanine or tryptophan, likely due to a read error. This chain joins TRBV5-1 and TRBJ1-1, with TRBD1 matching over 7 bases. Germline V gene data show CDR1 as SGHRS and CDR2 as YFSETQ. This CDR3 contains 13 residues. Unmatched junction bases numbered 2, after V lost 2 bases and J lost 4 bases. The CDR3 spells CASSFDRATEAFL. For the CDR3, the DNA is TGCGCCAGCAGCTTCGACAGGGCCACTGAAGCTTTCCTT.

The chain has TRBV27 and TRBJ1-1, with D uncertain. Trimming took 1 base from V and 11 from J, leaving 17 bases between them. CDR1 and CDR2 from the germline V gene are MNHEY and SMNVEV (reference sequence). The CDR3 has 14 residues. CDR3 amino acids: CASSLLSGSGSAFF. The DNA of the CDR3 is TGTGCCAGCAGTTTATTGTCAGGAAGTGGATCCGCTTTCTTT.

The chain couples TRBV29-1 to TRBJ2-6; 9 bases line up with TRBD1. The CDR3 sequence is 18 residues long. Trimming removed 6 bases from V and 0 bases from J; junction bases left unmatched: 12. The germline V gene has CDR1 SQVTM and CDR2 ANQGSEA. This chain's CDR3 is CSVAGQGPGYSGANVLTF. DNA for the CDR3: TGCAGCGTCGCGGGACAGGGCCCTGGATACTCTGGGGCCAACGTCCTGACTTTC.

The rearrangement joins TRBV7-3 to TRBJ2-7; a possible D gene is TRBD2 (6 bases). The V gene's germline CDR1 is SGHTA and CDR2 FQGTGA. CDR3 size: 14 residues. The V end was cut by 5 bases, the J end by 1 base, with 12 bases between. The CDR3 DNA is TGTGCCAGCAGCCCAATGGGGGGATCCTACGAGCAGTACTTC. Translated, it gives CASSPMGGSYEQYF.

The chain employs TRBV4-2 and TRBJ2-3; TRBD2 matches 8 bases. Germline V gene data show CDR1 as LGHNA and CDR2 as YNFKEQ. The trim removed 4 bases at V and 0 bases at J, leaving 12 bases unmatched. The CDR3 sequence is 18 residues long. In nucleotides, the CDR3 is TGTGCCAGCAGCCGCCTACTAGCGGCACAACTCAGCACAGATACGCAGTATTTT. Translated: CASSRLLAAQLSTDTQYF.

The rearrangement uses TRBV7-9 and TRBJ2-7; 8 nucleotides align to TRBD2. The CDR3 spans 15 residues. CDR1 is SEHNR and CDR2 is FQNEAQ in the germline V gene (reference sequence). Unmatched junction bases numbered 10, after V lost 5 bases and J lost 4 bases. The CDR3 reads CASSPVAGFRYEQYF. CDR3 nucleotides: TGTGCCAGCAGCCCCGTAGCGGGGTTTAGGTACGAGCAGTACTTC.

This clone turned up a few times. This chain links TRBV4-3 with TRBJ2-7; 8 bases agree with TRBD1. CDR1 and CDR2 (germline): LGHNA, YSLEER. The CDR3 has 14 residues. The J segment lost 6 bases and the V segment lost 2 bases, leaving 6 bases of the junction unmatched. Written as DNA, the CDR3 is TGCGCCAGCAGCCAATCTGCCAGGGGGCGCGAGCAGTACTTC. Its translation is CASSQSARGREQYF.

The J gene is TRBJ1-2, the V gene TRBV4-3; D possibly corresponds to TRBD1 (5 bases). The CDR3 loop spans 14 amino acids. V was shortened by 1 base and J by 6 bases, with 12 bases between the two germline ends. Germline-derived CDR1 and CDR2 are LGHNA and YSLEER. CDR3 sequence: CASSQAALGDGYTF. CDR3 bases: TGCGCCAGCAGCCAAGCAGCTTTAGGGGATGGCTACACCTTC.

V and J are TRBV2 and TRBJ1-4, with a possible D match to TRBD1 (6 bases). The CDR3 is 14 amino acids. The V gene's germline CDR1 is SNHLY and CDR2 FYNNEI. The V end lost 9 bases, the J end lost 5 bases, and 16 bases lay between the germline ends. CDR3 bases: TGTGCCAGATCTCAAGGGGGGGCAAATGAAAAACTGTTTTTT. The encoded protein is CARSQGGANEKLFF.

The chain is built from TRBV7-2 and TRBJ2-1; D gene unclear. CDR3 length: 11 residues. Germline V gene data show CDR1 as SGHTA and CDR2 as FQGNSA. Trimming took off 5 bases at V and 10 bases at J, with 9 bases between the two ends. In nucleotides, the CDR3 is TGTGCCAGCAGCACCAACGGGGAGCAGTTCTTC. Translation gives CASSTNGEQFF.

For this clone: One junction end does not reproduce the germline sequence, and a read error may be involved. The genes are TRBV7-9 and TRBJ1-1; 8 nucleotides align to TRBD1. CDR1 and CDR2 (germline): SEHNR, FQNEAQ (reference sequence). This CDR3 comprises 12 residues. As DNA, the CDR3 is TGTTCCAGCAGAGATGGACAGGGAAAGACTTTCTTT. Translated: CSSRDGQGKTFF. Full variable domain (outside the CDR3, taken from reference TRBV7-9 and TRBJ1-1): DTGVSQNPRHKITKRGQNVTFRCDPISEHNRLYWYRQTLGQGPEFLTYFQNEAQLEKSRLLSDRFSAERPKGSFSTLEIQRTEQGDSAMYLCSSRDGQGKTFFGQGTRLTVV.

This clone has just one count. The rearrangement links TRBV7-9 to TRBJ2-1, with D possibly being TRBD1 (6 bases). Trimming removed 2 bases at V and 3 bases at J, with 11 bases between. The CDR3 is 15 amino acids. Germline V gives CDR1 SEHNR, CDR2 FQNEAQ (reference sequence). The CDR3 region has the DNA TGTGCCAGCAGCTTACAACAGGGAAACTACAATGAGCAGTTCTTC. Its translation is CASSLQQGNYNEQFF. The whole variable domain, remainder taken from reference TRBV7-9 and TRBJ2-1, is DTGVSQNPRHKITKRGQNVTFRCDPISEHNRLYWYRQTLGQGPEFLTYFQNEAQLEKSRLLSDRFSAERPKGSFSTLEIQRTEQGDSAMYLCASSLQQGNYNEQFFGPGTRLTVL.

This chain connects TRBV7-9 to TRBJ2-1; D not certain. V gave up 6 bases and J gave up 6 bases, with 12 bases separating them. Germline V gene data show CDR1 as SEHNR and CDR2 as FQNEAQ (reference sequence). The length of the CDR3 is 13 residues. The CDR3 DNA reads as TGTGCCAGCAGTCGAACCGACTCCAATGAGCAGTTCTTC. Amino acids: CASSRTDSNEQFF.